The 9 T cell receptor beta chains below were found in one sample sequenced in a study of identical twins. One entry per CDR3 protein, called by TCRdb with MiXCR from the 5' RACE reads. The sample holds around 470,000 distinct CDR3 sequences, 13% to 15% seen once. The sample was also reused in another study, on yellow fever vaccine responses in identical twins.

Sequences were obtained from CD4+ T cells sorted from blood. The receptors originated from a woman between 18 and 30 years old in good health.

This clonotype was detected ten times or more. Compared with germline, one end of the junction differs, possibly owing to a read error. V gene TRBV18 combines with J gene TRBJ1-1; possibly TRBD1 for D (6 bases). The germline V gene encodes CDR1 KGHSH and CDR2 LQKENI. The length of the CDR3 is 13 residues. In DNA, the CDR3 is TGCGCCAGCAGCCAAACAGGGAATACTGAAGCTTTCTTT. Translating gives CASSQTGNTEAFF.

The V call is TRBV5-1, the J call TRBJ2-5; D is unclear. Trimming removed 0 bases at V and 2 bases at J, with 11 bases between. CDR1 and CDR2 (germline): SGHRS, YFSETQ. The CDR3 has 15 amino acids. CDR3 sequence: CASSLGLQRQETQYF. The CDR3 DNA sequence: TGCGCCAGCAGCTTGGGGTTACAGAGGCAAGAGACCCAGTACTTC.

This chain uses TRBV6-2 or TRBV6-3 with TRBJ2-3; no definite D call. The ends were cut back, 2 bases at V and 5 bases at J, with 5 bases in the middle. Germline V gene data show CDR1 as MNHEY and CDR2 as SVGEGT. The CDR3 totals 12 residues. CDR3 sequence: CASSYTKDTQYF. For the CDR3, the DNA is TGTGCCAGCAGTTACACGAAAGATACGCAGTATTTT.

CDR3 region: CASSLGGILRETQYF. The CDR3 region has the DNA TGTGCCAGCAGCTTGGGAGGGATACTCCGCGAGACCCAGTACTTC. The V and J genes are TRBV5-6 and TRBJ2-5, with a possible D match to TRBD2 (5 bases). The V and J ends lost 0 bases and 5 bases respectively, with 14 bases between them. The CDR3 runs to 15 residues. The germline V gene has CDR1 SGHDT and CDR2 YYEEEE.

CDR3 in amino acids: CASSRSLNTEAFF. The CDR3 DNA is TGTGCCAGCAGCCGCTCGCTGAACACTGAAGCTTTCTTT. The chain combines TRBV14 with TRBJ1-1; no reliable D call. V was trimmed by 4 bases and J by 0 bases, leaving 6 bases between them. The CDR3 is 13 amino acids. Germline assignment: CDR1 SGHDN and CDR2 FVKESK. The full variable domain, with the rest looked up from reference TRBV14 and TRBJ1-1, is EAGVTQFPSHSVIEKGQTVTLRCDPISGHDNLYWYRRVMGKEIKFLLHFVKESKQDESGMPNNRFLAERTGGTYSTLKVQPAELEDSGVYFCASSRSLNTEAFFGQGTRLTVV.

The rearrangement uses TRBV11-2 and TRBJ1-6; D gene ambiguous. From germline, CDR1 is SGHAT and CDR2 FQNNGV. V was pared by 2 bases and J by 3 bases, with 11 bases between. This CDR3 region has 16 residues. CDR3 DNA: TGTGCCAGCAGCTTAACGCGGCCAAACTATAATTCACCCCTCCACTTT. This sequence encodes CASSLTRPNYNSPLHF.

CDR3 loop: CASSEGQKVFYEQYF. In DNA form, the CDR3 reads TGCGCCAGCAGCGAGGGACAGAAAGTATTCTACGAGCAGTACTTC. J is TRBJ2-7 and V is TRBV5-1; 7 bases map to TRBD1. The CDR3 sequence is 15 residues long. Germline V gene sequence: CDR1 SGHRS, CDR2 YFSETQ. V lost 4 bases, J lost 3 bases, and 10 bases stayed unmatched.

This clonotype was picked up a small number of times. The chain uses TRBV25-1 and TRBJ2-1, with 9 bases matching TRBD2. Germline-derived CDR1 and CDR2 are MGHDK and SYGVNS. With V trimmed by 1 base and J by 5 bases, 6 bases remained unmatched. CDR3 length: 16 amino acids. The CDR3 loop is CASSEFVLAGNNEQFF. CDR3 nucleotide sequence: TGTGCCAGCAGTGAATTCGTCCTAGCGGGGAACAATGAGCAGTTCTTC.

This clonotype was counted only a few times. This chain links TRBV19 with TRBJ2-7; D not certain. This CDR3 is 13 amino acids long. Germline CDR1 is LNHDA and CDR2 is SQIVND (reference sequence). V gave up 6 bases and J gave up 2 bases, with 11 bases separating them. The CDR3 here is CASRSDTAYEQYF. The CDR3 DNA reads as TGTGCCAGTAGGAGTGACACTGCCTACGAGCAGTACTTC. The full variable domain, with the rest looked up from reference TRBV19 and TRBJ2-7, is DGGITQSPKYLFRKEGQNVTLSCEQNLNHDAMYWYRQDPGQGLRLIYYSQIVNDFQKGDIAEGYSVSREKKESFPLTVTSAQKNPTAFYLCASRSDTAYEQYFGPGTRLTVT.